This T cell receptor (beta chain) was captured by sequencing in a study of metastatic and nonmetastatic thyroid tumors (TCRdb year 2020). With regard to the full study: The researchers compared repertoires between peripheral blood samples and tumor or nodule tissue samples from patients with malignant or benign thyroid disease.

This clone was counted ten times or more. There is no known antigen for this receptor. Qualities for individual bases were not recorded, and no much larger clone is one base off. Before undergoing thyroid surgery, none of the patients had been given any kind of treatment. The study retrospectively analysed patient clinical samples collected from about 2012 to 2018 using T-cell receptor beta sequencing. What the study reported, not specific to this receptor: TCR beta diversity was reported as significantly higher in malignant tumors than in benign nodules, in both blood and tumor samples.

Libraries were made using PCR. The instrument given in TCRdb is Illumina HiSeq 4000. High-throughput sequencing was used to profile the CDR3 region of the TCR beta-chain in every patient. The study's processing was this. Drawing on CDR3 differences between clinicopathological groups, the researchers built a classifier meant to tell apart patients with distant-metastatic papillary thyroid cancer. The Shannon index was used to assess repertoire diversity, and the Morisita-Horn index was used to assess tumor-blood repertoire similarity. TCRdb handled the public reads itself, with Q25 trimming in fastp and clone calling in MiXCR, and kept productive beta chains. For this entry, the V and J calls and clone size follow TCRdb and not the study's own pipeline. Across this sample there are about 93,000 clones, with roughly an eighth seen only once. The biggest ten clones account for approximately 10% of the sample.

Per the germline V gene, SGHRS is the CDR1 and YFSETQ is the CDR2. The CDR3, cysteine through phenylalanine, is 14 amino acids long. Only the CDR3 DNA stays, 42 bases, in frame from base 1. V lost 3 bases and J lost 7 bases; the stretch between them is 17 bases long. Recombination joined TRBV5-1 with TRBJ2-7; the D element might be TRBD1 or TRBD2, as each aligns at 6 bases. Sequenced: blood. The TCR was taken from a female donor with papillary thyroid cancer or a benign thyroid nodule (not recorded which). Some clones in this sample may be carry-over from other donors' samples. CDR3 protein: CASSYLGGQEEQYF. The nucleotides are TGCGCCAGCAGCTACTTAGGGGGGCAAGAAGAGCAGTACTTC.